The 25 T cell receptor beta chains below all came from one sample that was sequenced in a study of T cell responses to AZD1222 COVID-19 vaccine. TCRdb's copy holds only in-frame clones and misses some; the assay was immunoSEQ multiplex PCR. This sample has 150,000 to 200,000 clones; approximately 92% occur once, and the top ten carry over 9.5%. Sequencing was performed on peripheral blood, taken on day 0 of AZD1222 vaccination. These receptors were obtained from an adult in good health.

The V call is TRBV7-9, the J call TRBJ1-3; tentatively, D is TRBD1 (5 bases). The CDR3 length is 12 residues. The V and J ends lost 7 bases and 8 bases respectively, with 12 bases between them. Looked up from germline, CDR1 is SEHNR and CDR2 is FQNEAQ (reference sequence). CDR3 in DNA: TGTGCCAGCACCCGTCGGGGGGACACCATATATTTT. Its protein product is CASTRRGDTIYF.

The chain is built from TRBV27 and TRBJ2-6; 8 nucleotides match TRBD1. V dropped 9 bases and J dropped 1; count of bases not matched to a gene: 5. CDR3 length equals 15 residues. Germline assignment: CDR1 MNHEY and CDR2 SMNVEV (reference sequence). CDR3 protein: CASKTGGSGANVLTF. In DNA form, the CDR3 reads TGTGCCAGTAAAACAGGGGGGTCTGGGGCCAACGTCCTGACTTTC. Full variable domain (remainder filled in from reference TRBV27 and TRBJ2-6): EAQVTQNPRYLITVTGKKLTVTCSQNMNHEYMSWYRQDPGLGLRQIYYSMNVEVTDKGDVPEGYKVSRKEKRNFPLILESPSPNQTSLYFCASKTGGSGANVLTFGAGSRLTVL.

The V gene is TRBV24-1, the J gene TRBJ1-5; the match to TRBD1 covers 9 bases. The CDR3 loop spans 16 amino acids. The V gene's germline CDR1 is KGHDR and CDR2 SFDVKD. Trimming cost V 3 bases and J 5 bases; bases outside gene matches: 7. This chain's CDR3 is CATSDPQGAADQPQHF. The CDR3 DNA follows: TGTGCCACCAGTGATCCACAGGGGGCGGCGGATCAGCCCCAGCATTTT.

The V gene is TRBV28, the J gene TRBJ1-4, with TRBD1 identical over 8 bases. The junction had 11 bases not matched to a gene; V was cut back by 4 bases and J by 7 bases. Germline values: CDR1 MDHEN, CDR2 SYDVKM. This CDR3 comprises 16 residues. The CDR3 reads CASSSLLQGALEKLFF. As DNA, the CDR3 is TGTGCCAGCAGTTCACTCCTCCAGGGGGCACTTGAAAAACTGTTTTTT.

Only one count was recorded for this clone. The genes are TRBV11-3 and TRBJ2-1, with 11 bases identical to TRBD2. CDR3 length equals 16 residues. The V segment lost 1 base and the J segment 5 bases; nucleotides outside the gene matches: 4. Germline loops: CDR1 SGHNT, CDR2 YENEEA. The CDR3: CASSLGGTSGHNEQFF. In DNA, the CDR3 is TGTGCCAGCAGCTTAGGCGGGACTAGCGGACACAATGAGCAGTTCTTC.

The V and J genes are TRBV7-6 and TRBJ1-1, with D uncertain. V gave up 2 bases and J gave up 2 bases, with 9 bases separating them. CDR1 is SGHVS and CDR2 is FNYEAQ in the germline V gene. The CDR3 is made up of 14 amino acids. The CDR3 protein is CASSLPGPNTEAFF. The CDR3 nucleotides read TGTGCCAGCAGCTTACCCGGCCCAAACACTGAAGCTTTCTTT.

This rearrangement joins TRBV19 to TRBJ1-2; 9 bases fit TRBD1. Germline lookup yields CDR1 LNHDA and CDR2 SQIVND (reference sequence). The junction had 10 bases not matched to a gene; V was cut back by 4 bases and J by 4 bases. This CDR3 comprises 16 residues. As DNA, the CDR3 is TGTGCCAGTAGTAACCTGCCGGGACAGGGATCCTATGGCTACACCTTC. It specifies CASSNLPGQGSYGYTF.

The sample holds one count of this clone. V is TRBV2 and J is TRBJ1-2; no firm D call. Germline V gives CDR1 SNHLY, CDR2 FYNNEI. CDR3 length: 13 amino acids. Trimming left V 5 bases short and J 4 bases short, with 11 bases between. CDR3 region: CASSLGRSYGYTF. The CDR3 DNA is TGTGCCAGCAGTTTAGGACGGAGCTATGGCTACACCTTC.

The chain carries TRBV7-2 and TRBJ2-3, with 11 positions matching TRBD2. CDR3 length: 17 residues. V trimming: 4 bases; J trimming: 5 bases; junction bases outside the gene matches: 11. Per the germline V gene, CDR1 is SGHTA and CDR2 is FQGNSA. The CDR3 bases are TGTGCCAGCAGCTCAGGGACTAGCGGAGGGTCCGGAGATACGCAGTATTTT. The encoded protein is CASSSGTSGGSGDTQYF.

The chain combines TRBV6-1 with TRBJ2-7, with D possibly TRBD2 on 6 matching bases. The CDR3 length is 15 residues. V was cut by 1 base and J by 6 bases, with 16 bases left in between. Germline V gene data show CDR1 as MNHNS and CDR2 as SASEGT. CDR3 in amino acids: CASSEEGGGIGEQYV. DNA of the CDR3: TGTGCCAGCAGTGAAGAGGGAGGAGGGATCGGCGAGCAGTACGTC.

This chain connects TRBV7-2 to TRBJ2-7; 9 bases are a match to TRBD1. V was clipped by 6 bases and J by 5 bases; unmatched bases: 2. The CDR3 totals 12 residues. The germline V gene has CDR1 SGHTA and CDR2 FQGNSA. Written as DNA, the CDR3 is TGTGCCAGCAGACGGACAGGGGACGAGCAGTACTTC. Encoded protein: CASRRTGDEQYF. Variable domain in full (rest from reference TRBV7-2 and TRBJ2-7): GAGVSQSPSNKVTEKGKDVELRCDPISGHTALYWYRQSLGQGLEFLIYFQGNSAPDKSGLPSDRFSAERTGGSVSTLTIQRTQQEDSAVYLCASRRTGDEQYFGPGTRLTVT.

This sequence joins TRBV2 and TRBJ1-1; D unresolved. The CDR3 consists of 14 residues. Germline assignment: CDR1 SNHLY and CDR2 FYNNEI. Trimming pared 6 bases from V and 1 base from J, leaving 12 bases between. CDR3 region: CASRLVVTNTEAFF. CDR3 bases: TGTGCCAGCAGATTGGTAGTGACGAACACTGAAGCTTTCTTT.

The rearrangement joins TRBV6-6 to TRBJ2-5, with D perhaps matching TRBD1 (6 bases). CDR1 MNHNY and CDR2 SVGAGI come from the germline V gene (reference sequence). The CDR3 is 14 residues long. The V end was cut by 2 bases, the J end by 5 bases, with 12 bases between. CDR3 in DNA: TGTGCCAGCAGTTACGGGCAGGGGATGGAGACCCAGTACTTC. Protein product: CASSYGQGMETQYF.

The chain has TRBV15 and TRBJ2-1, with 10 bases aligning to TRBD2. Losses at the gene ends were 4 bases for V and 6 bases for J; bases not matched to a gene: 3. Germline V lookup: CDR1 LNHNV, CDR2 YYDKDF (reference sequence). This CDR3 is built from 14 residues. The chain's CDR3 is CATSTRTSGNEQFF. The CDR3 bases are TGTGCCACCAGCACAAGGACTAGCGGCAATGAGCAGTTCTTC.

This rearrangement joins TRBV6-2 or TRBV6-3 to TRBJ1-1; D gene ambiguous. Trimming cost V 3 bases and J 5 bases, with 13 bases left between them. The CDR3 loop spans 14 amino acids. CDR1 and CDR2 from the germline V gene are MNHEY and SVGEGT. CDR3 in DNA: TGTGCCAGCAGTTATAGAGGGAAAAGGACTGAAGCTTTCTTT. Amino acid sequence: CASSYRGKRTEAFF.

V and J are TRBV19 and TRBJ1-5; 7 bases agree with TRBD1. Trimming took 4 bases from V and 6 from J; bases not matched to a gene: 9. The CDR3 is made up of 15 amino acids. The germline CDR1 and CDR2 sequences are LNHDA and SQIVND (reference sequence). The CDR3 region has the DNA TGTGCCAGTAGTAGAAACACAGGGGTGGGTCAGCCCCAGCATTTT. This codes for CASSRNTGVGQPQHF. The whole variable domain, filled in from reference TRBV19 and TRBJ1-5, reads DGGITQSPKYLFRKEGQNVTLSCEQNLNHDAMYWYRQDPGQGLRLIYYSQIVNDFQKGDIAEGYSVSREKKESFPLTVTSAQKNPTAFYLCASSRNTGVGQPQHFGDGTRLSIL.

The chain uses TRBV27 and TRBJ1-3; unclear D gene. CDR1 and CDR2 (germline): MNHEY, SMNVEV (reference sequence). The length of the CDR3 is 14 residues. The V end lost 6 bases, the J end lost 4 bases, and 13 bases lay between the germline ends. This CDR3 is CASSLLGAGNTIYF. DNA for the CDR3: TGTGCCAGCAGCCTACTAGGTGCCGGAAACACCATATATTTT.

This chain links TRBV5-6 with TRBJ1-1; TRBD1 aligns across 9 bases. Trimming cost V 3 bases and J 5 bases; bases outside gene matches: 8. CDR1 and CDR2 from the germline V gene are SGHDT and YYEEEE. The CDR3 loop spans 15 amino acids. CDR3 sequence (DNA): TGTGCCAGCAGCTCCTGGACAGGGGAGCGAACTGAAGCTTTCTTT. Its translation: CASSSWTGERTEAFF.

This rearrangement joins TRBV9 to TRBJ2-3; a possible D gene is TRBD2 (6 bases). Germline V gene data show CDR1 as SGDLS and CDR2 as YYNGEE. V dropped 0 bases and J dropped 6 bases, with 14 bases sitting between them. CDR3 length equals 15 residues. In nucleotides, the CDR3 is TGTGCCAGCAGCGTAGGTGGGAGGCCATCGGATACGCAGTATTTT. Protein sequence: CASSVGGRPSDTQYF.

The chain employs TRBV3-1 (or the pseudogene TRBV3-2) and TRBJ1-6; the D gene is possibly TRBD1 (6 bases). This CDR3 is 17 amino acids long. Trimming pared 1 base from V and 7 bases from J, leaving 17 bases between. Per the germline V gene, CDR1 is LGHDT and CDR2 is YNNKEL (reference sequence). The CDR3 sequence: CASSQVGGGVKNSPLHF. The CDR3 region has the DNA TGTGCCAGCAGCCAAGTGGGGGGGGGCGTGAAGAATTCACCCCTCCACTTT.

V and J are TRBV24-1 and TRBJ2-5, with D tentatively TRBD1 (5 bases). CDR3 size: 15 residues. The germline V and J ends were trimmed by 7 bases and 1 base, with 15 bases remaining between them. The V gene's germline CDR1 is KGHDR and CDR2 SFDVKD. CDR3 region: CATSPGIRGQETQYF. As DNA, the CDR3 is TGTGCCACCAGCCCCGGTATAAGGGGCCAAGAGACCCAGTACTTC.

The rearrangement joins TRBV9 to TRBJ1-4; D is perhaps TRBD1 (6 bases). Trimming took 0 bases from V and 6 from J, leaving 12 bases between them. The germline V gene has CDR1 SGDLS and CDR2 YYNGEE. The CDR3 length is 15 residues. The CDR3 nucleotides read TGTGCCAGCAGCGTAGGACAGGCGGTAGATGAAAAACTGTTTTTT. It encodes CASSVGQAVDEKLFF.

The rearrangement joins TRBV10-1 to TRBJ1-1; tentative D call: TRBD1 (5 bases). The CDR3 consists of 15 residues. V was cut by 8 bases and J by 7 bases, with 23 bases left in between. Germline assignment: CDR1 WNHNN and CDR2 SYGVQD (reference sequence). The CDR3 DNA reads as TGCGCCAGCTCGAGGGGTATGGGAGGTACGGGTGAAGCTTTCTTT. Translating gives CASSRGMGGTGEAFF.

Note on this clone: Other DNA sequences within the sample encode an identical CDR3. The rearrangement joins TRBV4-3 to TRBJ1-1; D not resolved. Trimming left V 0 bases short and J 1 base short, with 6 bases between. Germline CDR1 and CDR2: LGHNA and YSLEER. The CDR3 runs 14 residues. As DNA, the CDR3 is TGCGCCAGCAGCCAAGAGCGGGGGAACACTGAAGCTTTCTTT. Its protein is CASSQERGNTEAFF.

DNA of the CDR3: TGTGCCAGCAGCTATACAGGGCAAGATACGCAGTATTTT. This codes for CASSYTGQDTQYF. The chain carries TRBV3-1 (or the pseudogene TRBV3-2) and TRBJ2-3; maybe TRBD1 (6 bases). CDR3 length equals 13 residues. V dropped 5 bases and J dropped 5 bases, with 11 bases sitting between them. Per the germline V gene, CDR1 is LGHDT and CDR2 is YNNKEL (reference sequence).